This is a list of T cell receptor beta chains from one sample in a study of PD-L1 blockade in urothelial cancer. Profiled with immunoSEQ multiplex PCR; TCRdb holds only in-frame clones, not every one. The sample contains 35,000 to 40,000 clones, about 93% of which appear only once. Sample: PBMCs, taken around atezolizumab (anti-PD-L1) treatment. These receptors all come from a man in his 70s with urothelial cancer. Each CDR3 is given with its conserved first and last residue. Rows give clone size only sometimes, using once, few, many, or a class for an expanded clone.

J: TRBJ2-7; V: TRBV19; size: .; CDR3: CASSIRGGVVYEQYF
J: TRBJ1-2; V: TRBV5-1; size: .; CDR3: CASSLEQGIDGYTF
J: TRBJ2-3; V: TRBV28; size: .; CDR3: CASRDPGQGTDTQYF
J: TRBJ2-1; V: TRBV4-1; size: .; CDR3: CASSQAGTSGSSYNEQFF
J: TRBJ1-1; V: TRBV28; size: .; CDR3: CVTLTLMRFSAGTANTEAFF
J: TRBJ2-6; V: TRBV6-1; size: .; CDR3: CASSLAVSGANVLTF
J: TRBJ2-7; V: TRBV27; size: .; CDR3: CASSLRRGITYEQYF
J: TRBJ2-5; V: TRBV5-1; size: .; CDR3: CASSLGDYVGTQYF
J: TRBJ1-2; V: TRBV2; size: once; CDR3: CACRPGSYGYTF
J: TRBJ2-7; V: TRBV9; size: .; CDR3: CASSVGGSPYEQYF
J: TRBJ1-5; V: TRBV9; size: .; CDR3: CASSSGQGLQPQHF
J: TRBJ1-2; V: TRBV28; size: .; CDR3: CASSSPGQGAMGYTF
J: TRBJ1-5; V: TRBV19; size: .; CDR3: CASRQTGRTQPQHF
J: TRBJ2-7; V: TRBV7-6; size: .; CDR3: CASSLVMGQEQYF
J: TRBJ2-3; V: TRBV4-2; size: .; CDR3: CASSQGYNTDTQYF
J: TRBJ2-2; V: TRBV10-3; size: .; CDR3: CAISEGTRTSGRVGELFF
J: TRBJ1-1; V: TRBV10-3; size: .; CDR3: CATGRGALDTEAFF
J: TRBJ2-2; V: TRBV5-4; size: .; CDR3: CASSRPGTSGNTGELFF
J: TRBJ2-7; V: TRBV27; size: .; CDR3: CASSLGLAGYEQYF
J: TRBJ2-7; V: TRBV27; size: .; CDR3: CASNPSAGDYEQYF
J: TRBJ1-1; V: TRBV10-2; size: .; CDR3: CASSDRGNTEAFF
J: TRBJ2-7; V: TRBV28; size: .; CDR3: CASSLGGARGYEQYF
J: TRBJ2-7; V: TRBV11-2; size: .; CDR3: CASSLVAQGVYEQYF
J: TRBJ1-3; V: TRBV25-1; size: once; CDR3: CASSEGQNSGNTIYF
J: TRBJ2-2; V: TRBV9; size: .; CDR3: CASSVETDTGELFF
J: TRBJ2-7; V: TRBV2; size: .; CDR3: CASSIQGISYEQYF